This T cell receptor beta chain was profiled in a study of blood T cell repertoires in COVID-19 (dated by TCRdb to the early 2020s). At the level of the whole study: Samples from collaborators originated in the United States, Italy and Spain and spanned both the acute and convalescent phases of COVID-19. Samples were obtained from the ongoing ImmuneRACE study (first 160 participants) and from about 1,300 subjects provided by 6 global collaborators. The dataset comprised deeply sampled blood TCRbeta repertoires from subjects exposed to, actively infected with, or recovered from COVID-19. HLA class I and class II types, where available, came from metadata supplied by the sample provider rather than from assay-based typing. The material from the prospective study consisted of cDNA or gDNA derived from T cells, B-cell-depleted T cells, or PBMCs. The repertoires were released in a freely available public database meant as a resource for research on the immune response to SARS-CoV-2. The sample metadata nearly always contained a de-identified subject ID, COVID-19 status, age in years and sex.

The full study reports these points: The amount of clinical and demographic metadata varied by source and participant and was provided uncurated.

TCRbeta CDR3 regions were amplified from genomic DNA using the immunoSEQ Assay, a bias-controlled multiplex PCR. Regarding the original processing steps: The number of nucleated cells in each sample was estimated from the amplification of reference gene primers within the assay. To quantify the absolute abundance of each unique TCRbeta CDR3 rearrangement, sequence reads were collapsed and filtered. Productive Simpson clonality was computed per sample as the square root of Simpson's diversity index over productive rearrangements. TCRdb took over this immuneACCESS table, retaining in-frame rearrangements with V and J assigned. Such tables are incomplete; in checked studies, under half of the missing clones stem from an unresolved V gene, and the remainder is unexplained. That table is the source of V, J and clone size, and D and trimming were worked out from the DNA. Counted in this sample were around 150,000 clones; roughly 90% of them appeared once. The top ten clonotypes cover approximately 7% of the sample.

In the prospective study, participants were roughly 18 to 100 years old, resided in approximately 25 geographic areas of the United States, and were enrolled through a virtual design. In the prospective study, participants were assigned to cohorts based on the clinical history participants reported in a screening survey and a study questionnaire. For ImmuneRACE Cohort 3, a participant was defined as recovered based on two consecutive negative NP/OP PCR tests, clearance by a healthcare professional, or resolution of symptoms. In the prospective study, whole blood, serum and a nasopharyngeal or oropharyngeal swab were collected from each participant by mobile phlebotomists. Additional blood draws and questionnaires over a roughly two-month period could optionally be provided by prospective study participants. Before DNA extraction, prospective study blood samples were shipped either frozen or at room temperature.

Note on this clone: It has no known antigen specificity. The record has no base qualities; no much larger clone is one base away.

This receptor was obtained from a woman aged 45 to 65 who had recovered from COVID-19. The sequenced sample consisted of PBMCs or T cells enriched from blood (not recorded which).

The DNA reads TGTGCCAGCTCACCGCAGAGGGGAGGCACTGAAGCTTTCTTT. It encodes CASSPQRGGTEAFF. Recombination connected TRBV18 to TRBJ1-1; TRBD1 could be the D gene, as 5 bases match. CDR1 and CDR2, per the germline V gene, are KGHSH and LQKENI. Inclusive of the bounding cysteine and phenylalanine, the CDR3 is 14 residues long. The CDR3 DNA has 42 bases and is translated from base 1. Trimming removed 3 bases from V and 4 bases from J, leaving 12 bases between the germline ends.